This is a list of T cell receptor beta chains from one sample in a study of blood T cell repertoires in COVID-19. Using immunoSEQ multiplex PCR, the repertoire was profiled, and TCRdb retains in-frame clones only, with some absent. The data hold 230,000 or so clones, with 75% to 85% observed a single time. Sequencing was done on a sample of peripheral blood. The source is a woman between 40 and 50 years old who had recovered from COVID-19. Each CDR3 is given with its conserved first and last residue.

TRBV2	TRBJ2-1	11	CASSAYNEQFF
TRBV6-6	TRBJ1-6	15	CASSYSMGGNSPLHF
TRBV27	TRBJ2-7	13	CASRRPGGYEQYF
TRBV4-3	TRBJ2-7	17	CASSQDLRTGGSYEQYF
TRBV7-2	TRBJ2-2	14	CASSLYSPTGELFF
TRBV3-1/TRBV3-2	TRBJ2-2	15	CASSQVLGGAGELFF
TRBV19	TRBJ1-5	14	CASSIHRGPQPQHF
TRBV5-1	TRBJ2-7	15	CASSNSDRAFHEQYF
TRBV11-1	TRBJ2-5	14	CASESGQGAETQYF
TRBV19	TRBJ2-3	14	CASRLTTSTDTQYF
TRBV2	TRBJ1-1	14	CASRTGQGVPEAFF
TRBV3-1/TRBV3-2	TRBJ1-1	15	CASSQSRLLMAEAFF
TRBV18	TRBJ1-4	18	CASSPPSGDRGSNEKLFF
TRBV7-2	TRBJ1-2	14	CASSRDRGLRGYTF
TRBV3-1/TRBV3-2	TRBJ1-2	16	CASSQFAAISNYGYTF
TRBV7-2	TRBJ1-2	15	CASSSRPGTTYGYTF
TRBV11-2	TRBJ2-3	15	CASSLGSRSTDTQYF
TRBV7-9	TRBJ1-2	12	CASSRENYGYTF
TRBV24-1	TRBJ2-3	16	CATSDLDSRGTDTQYF
TRBV10-3	TRBJ2-1	17	CAISESVTGSIYNEQFF
TRBV4-3	TRBJ2-5	17	CASSQHRPGQGSGTQYF
TRBV5-6	TRBJ2-5	16	CASSRLAGDIQETQYF
TRBV25-1	TRBJ2-1	14	CASSGAGPYNEQFF
TRBV9	TRBJ1-6	14	CASSQGQGNSPLHF
TRBV4-3	TRBJ2-1	12	CASSQGTSQQFF
TRBV27	TRBJ2-5	14	CASSLQGASETQYF
TRBV5-1	TRBJ1-1	13	CASRKAGNTEAFF